This entry features one TCR beta chain sequence. Measured with immunoSEQ multiplex PCR; TCRdb has only the in-frame clones, and not every one. In the table there are tens of thousands of clones, roughly 80% of which are singletons. These data belong to a study of blood T cell repertoires in COVID-19. The CDR3 is 14 amino acids. Deletions cut 8 bases from V and 0 bases from J, with 10 bases between. The germline V gene has CDR1 SGHNT and CDR2 YENEEA. The chain recombines TRBV11-3 with TRBJ2-2, with D perhaps TRBD1 (6 bases). Input material: peripheral blood. The source is a man between 45 and 60 years old with active COVID-19. Written as DNA, the CDR3 is TGTGCCAGCCAAGGACAGTCGAACACCGGGGAGCTGTTTTTT. It is translated as CASQGQSNTGELFF.